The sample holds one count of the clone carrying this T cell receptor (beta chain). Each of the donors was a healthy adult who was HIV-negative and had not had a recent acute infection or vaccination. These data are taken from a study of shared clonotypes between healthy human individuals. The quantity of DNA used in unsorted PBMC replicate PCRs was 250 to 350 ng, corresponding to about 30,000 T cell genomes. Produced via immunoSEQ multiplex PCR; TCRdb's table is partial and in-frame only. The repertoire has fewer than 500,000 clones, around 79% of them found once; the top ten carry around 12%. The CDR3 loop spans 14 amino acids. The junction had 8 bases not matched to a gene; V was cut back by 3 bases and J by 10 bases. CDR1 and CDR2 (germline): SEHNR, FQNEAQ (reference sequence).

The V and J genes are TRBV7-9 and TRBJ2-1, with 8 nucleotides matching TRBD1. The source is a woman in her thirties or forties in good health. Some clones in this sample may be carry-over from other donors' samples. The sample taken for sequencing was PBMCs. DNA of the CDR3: TGTGCCAGCAGCTTTGGGACAGGACCCAGGGAGCAGTTCTTC. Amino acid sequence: CASSFGTGPREQFF.